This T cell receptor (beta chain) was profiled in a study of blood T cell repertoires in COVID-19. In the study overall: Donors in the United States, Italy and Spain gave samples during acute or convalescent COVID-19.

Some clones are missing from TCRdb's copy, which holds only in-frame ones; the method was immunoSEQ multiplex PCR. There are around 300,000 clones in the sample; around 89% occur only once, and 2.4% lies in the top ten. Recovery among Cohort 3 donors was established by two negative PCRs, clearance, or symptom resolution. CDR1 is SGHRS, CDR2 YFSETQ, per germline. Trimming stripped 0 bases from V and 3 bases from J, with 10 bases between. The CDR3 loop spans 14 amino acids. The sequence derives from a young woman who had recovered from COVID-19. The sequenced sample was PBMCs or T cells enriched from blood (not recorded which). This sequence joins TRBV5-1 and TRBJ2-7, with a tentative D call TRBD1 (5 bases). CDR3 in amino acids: CASSLGTPNYEQYF. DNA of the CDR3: TGCGCCAGCAGCTTGGGGACACCCAACTACGAGCAGTACTTC.